The 15 T cell receptor beta chains in this list originate from one sample, sequenced in a study of blood T cell repertoires in COVID-19 (dated by TCRdb to 2020 to 2022). The library came from the immunoSEQ multiplex PCR assay. As stored in TCRdb, this immuneACCESS dataset retains in-frame rearrangements with V and J assigned. A fraction of the clones does not appear; measured against another copy, unresolved V genes explain less than half of the discrepancy, and the remainder lacks a known reason. The sample has more than 300,000 clones on record, approximately 90% of them singletons. In total, the top ten clones hold 0.7% to 0.95% of the sample. The specimen was PBMCs or T cells enriched from blood (not recorded which). These receptors came from a woman in her thirties or forties who had been exposed to COVID-19.

The chain combines TRBV28 with TRBJ1-3; 8 positions match TRBD1. J gave up 4 bases and V 1 base, and 12 bases lay outside the gene matches. The germline V gene encodes CDR1 MDHEN and CDR2 SYDVKM. The CDR3 covers 18 residues. CDR3 protein: CASSLLIGGTGSGNTIYF. The CDR3 DNA is TGTGCCAGCAGTTTATTAATCGGCGGGACAGGCTCGGGAAACACCATATATTTT.

This clone was counted once. The chain combines TRBV10-2 with TRBJ1-2; D is possibly TRBD1 (6 bases). CDR1 and CDR2 (germline): WSHSY, SAAADI. V gave up 6 bases and J gave up 0 bases, with 26 bases separating them. The CDR3 consists of 19 residues. The CDR3 loop is CASSSLTGRLLGTNYGYTF. DNA of the CDR3: TGCGCCAGCAGCTCACTGACAGGCCGTCTCTTAGGGACTAACTATGGCTACACCTTC.

This chain connects TRBV5-4 to TRBJ1-2; TRBD1 aligns across 9 bases. The CDR3 extends over 13 amino acids. Per germline, CDR1 SGHNT and CDR2 YYREEE (reference sequence). The J segment lost 8 bases and the V segment lost 2 bases, leaving 4 bases of the junction unmatched. This CDR3 reads CASSLQGAPGYTF. The DNA of the CDR3 is TGTGCCAGCAGCTTACAGGGGGCGCCAGGCTACACCTTC. Full variable domain (remainder filled in from reference TRBV5-4 and TRBJ1-2): ETGVTQSPTHLIKTRGQQVTLRCSSQSGHNTVSWYQQALGQGPQFIFQYYREEENGRGNFPPRFSGLQFPNYSSELNVNALELDDSALYLCASSLQGAPGYTFGSGTRLTVV.

This sequence joins TRBV7-9 and TRBJ2-3; D is perhaps TRBD2 (6 bases). Germline loops: CDR1 SEHNR, CDR2 FQNEAQ (reference sequence). V dropped 3 bases and J dropped 1 base, with 8 bases sitting between them. This CDR3 has 14 amino acids. DNA of the CDR3: TGTGCCAGCAGCTTTGGCGGGGGCACAGATACGCAGTATTTT. Protein sequence: CASSFGGGTDTQYF.

The V and J genes are TRBV5-4 and TRBJ2-2, with 9 bases fitting TRBD2. The germline V gene encodes CDR1 SGHNT and CDR2 YYREEE (reference sequence). Trimming took 4 bases from V and 5 from J; bases not matched to a gene: 9. CDR3 length: 16 amino acids. The chain's CDR3 is CASSVQRGAPTGELFF. Written as DNA, the CDR3 is TGTGCCAGCAGCGTCCAGCGGGGGGCTCCAACCGGGGAGCTGTTTTTT.

The sample holds a few counts of this clone. J is TRBJ2-7 and V is TRBV6-5; TRBD1 is a possible D gene (6 bases). Germline CDR1 is MNHEY and CDR2 is SVGAGI. The CDR3 extends over 14 amino acids. Trimming left V 7 bases short and J 4 bases short, with 17 bases between. The CDR3: CASKDSQNLYEQYF. DNA for the CDR3: TGTGCCAGCAAGGACAGCCAGAACCTATACGAGCAGTACTTC.

The chain combines TRBV19 with TRBJ2-3; 9 bases agree with TRBD1. The CDR3 contains 15 residues. Looked up from germline, CDR1 is LNHDA and CDR2 is SQIVND (reference sequence). V was pared by 4 bases and J by 3 bases, with 5 bases of the junction left unmatched. For the CDR3, the DNA is TGTGCCAGTAGTACCCGGGACAGGGTGACAGATACGCAGTATTTT. It codes for CASSTRDRVTDTQYF.

The sample holds one count of this clone. The chain carries TRBV6-5 and TRBJ1-2; perhaps TRBD1 as D (6 bases). The germline V gene encodes CDR1 MNHEY and CDR2 SVGAGI. The CDR3 spans 13 residues. The ends were cut back, 2 bases at V and 6 bases at J, with 10 bases in the middle. The CDR3 here is CASSYGGLDGYTF. CDR3 DNA: TGTGCCAGCAGTTACGGGGGCTTGGATGGCTACACCTTC.

This clone was found once. The chain links TRBV3-1 (or the pseudogene TRBV3-2) to TRBJ2-2, with 9 bases aligning to TRBD2. Looked up from germline, CDR1 is LGHDT and CDR2 is YNNKEL (reference sequence). The ends lost 3 bases at V and 4 bases at J; junction bases unmatched: 9. The CDR3 spans 17 residues. As DNA, the CDR3 is TGTGCCAGCAGCCAGAGTTCACTAGCGGGCCGCACCGGGGAGCTGTTTTTT. Translated, it gives CASSQSSLAGRTGELFF.

This chain links TRBV30 with TRBJ2-7; TRBD1 matches at 8 bases. Unmatched junction bases numbered 14, after V lost 7 bases and J lost 6 bases. This CDR3 comprises 14 residues. Germline V gene lookup returns CDR1 GTSNPN and CDR2 SVGIG (reference sequence). The CDR3 protein is CAYSSGQAFGEQYF. The CDR3, as DNA: TGTGCCTACTCATCGGGACAGGCTTTTGGCGAGCAGTACTTC.

The rearrangement uses TRBV27 and TRBJ1-6, with 9 positions matching TRBD1. Trimming at V came to 0 bases and at J to 10 bases, leaving 4 bases not matched to a gene. Germline V gene lookup returns CDR1 MNHEY and CDR2 SMNVEV (reference sequence). The CDR3 is 15 amino acids. The CDR3 sequence: CASSLSKTGGSPLHF. The CDR3, as DNA: TGTGCCAGCAGTTTATCGAAGACAGGGGGATCACCCCTCCACTTT.

CDR3 nucleotide sequence: TGTGCCAGCAGCAGCCTTGGGTTGAGGGATACGCAGTATTTT. This sequence encodes CASSSLGLRDTQYF. V is TRBV7-3 and J is TRBJ2-3; D call uncertain. This CDR3 spans 14 amino acids. Germline assignment: CDR1 SGHTA and CDR2 FQGTGA. The ends were cut back, 5 bases at V and 6 bases at J, with 15 bases in the middle.

A few counts support this clone. This sequence joins TRBV12-3 or TRBV12-4 and TRBJ1-2, with 7 positions matching TRBD1. Trimming took 6 bases from V and 8 from J; bases not matched to a gene: 9. This CDR3 comprises 13 residues. The CDR3 nucleotides read TGTGCCAGCAGGGGGACAGTACTCGGAGGCTACACCTTC. This sequence encodes CASRGTVLGGYTF.

In this sample, this clone turned up a few times. The chain's CDR3 is CASSVGPKVLGAYGYTF. Here the CDR3 DNA reads TGTGCCAGCAGCGTAGGTCCGAAGGTCCTGGGGGCTTATGGCTACACCTTC. The rearrangement links TRBV9 to TRBJ1-2; weak D call: TRBD1 (6 bases). The germline gives CDR1 SGDLS, CDR2 YYNGEE. The CDR3 consists of 17 residues. V lost 0 bases and J 5 bases, leaving 20 bases between the germline ends.

Here the CDR3 reads CASSLFSGGASDTQYF. The DNA of the CDR3 is TGTGCCAGCAGCTTATTTAGCGGGGGGGCGTCAGATACGCAGTATTTT. The genes are TRBV7-6 and TRBJ2-3; 11 bases map to TRBD2. The V and J ends lost 2 bases and 4 bases, in that order; junction bases with no gene match: 5. This CDR3 has 16 amino acids. Germline V gives CDR1 SGHVS, CDR2 FNYEAQ.